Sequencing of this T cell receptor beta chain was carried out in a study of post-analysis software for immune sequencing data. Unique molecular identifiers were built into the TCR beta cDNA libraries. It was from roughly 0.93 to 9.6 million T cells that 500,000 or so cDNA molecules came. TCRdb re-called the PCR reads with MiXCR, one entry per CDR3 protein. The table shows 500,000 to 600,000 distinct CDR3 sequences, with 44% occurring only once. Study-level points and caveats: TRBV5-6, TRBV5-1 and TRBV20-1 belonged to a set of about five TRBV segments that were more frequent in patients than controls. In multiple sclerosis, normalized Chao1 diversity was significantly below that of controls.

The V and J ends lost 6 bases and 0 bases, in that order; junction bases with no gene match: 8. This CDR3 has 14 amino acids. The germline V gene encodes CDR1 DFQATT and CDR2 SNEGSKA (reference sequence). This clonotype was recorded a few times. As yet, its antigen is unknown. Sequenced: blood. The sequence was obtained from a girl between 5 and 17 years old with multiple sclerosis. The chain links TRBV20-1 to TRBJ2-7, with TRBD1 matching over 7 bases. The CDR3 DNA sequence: TGCAGTGCCGAGACGGGACAGAGCTCCTACGAGCAGTACTTC. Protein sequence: CSAETGQSSYEQYF.